What follows describes a single TCR beta chain. The repertoire was sequenced with immunoSEQ multiplex PCR; TCRdb's copy has only in-frame clones and lacks some. This sample has over 130,000 clones, with 88% found just once. The data originate from a study of blood T cell repertoires in COVID-19. Between the trimmed V and J ends, which lost 6 bases and 3 bases, there was a span of 9 bases. Germline CDR1 and CDR2: MNHEY and SVGAGI. CDR3 length: 14 amino acids. This chain links TRBV6-5 with TRBJ1-6, with D unclear. The sequence came from a human donor with COVID-19, enrolled during active disease. The donor label of this sample is uncertain. What was sequenced was peripheral blood. DNA for the CDR3: TGTGCCAGCAGGGAGGGAAGCTATAATTCACCCCTCCACTTT. Translated, it gives CASREGSYNSPLHF.